Listed below are T cell receptor beta chains from one sample, sequenced in a study of shared clonotypes between healthy human individuals. The protocol was immunoSEQ multiplex PCR, while the TCRdb copy is restricted to in-frame clones and leaves out a portion. The sample includes about 1.9 million clones, 93% of them seen just once. The sequenced sample was naive CD8+ T cells from PBMCs. The receptors stem from a man aged 18 to 29 in good health. Some clones in this sample may be carry-over from other donors' samples. The CDR3 runs from the conserved cysteine through the conserved F or W. A D gene is named only where the DNA matches it firmly. Size is stated for part of the rows, as once, few or many counts, or as a class when the clone is expanded.

d_call	v_call	j_call	clone_size	cdr3_nt	cdr3_aa
NA	TRBV19	TRBJ2-1	NA	TGTGCCAGTAGTATTGGATTATTATCCTACAATGAGCAGTTCTTC	CASSIGLLSYNEQFF
TRBD1	TRBV4-1	TRBJ2-5	NA	TGCGCCAGCAGCCAAGAAGACAGGGGCCCGCGGGACCAGTACTTC	CASSQEDRGPRDQYF
NA	TRBV29-1	TRBJ1-2	NA	TGCAGCGTCCTCGCCTCGGTGGACAGTCGGTATGGCTACACCTTC	CSVLASVDSRYGYTF
NA	TRBV28	TRBJ1-5	NA	TGTGCCAGCAGTCCCACCGACGGACTCAATCAGCCCCAGCATTTT	CASSPTDGLNQPQHF
NA	TRBV5-6	TRBJ2-1	NA	TGTGCCAGCAGCTTGGCCTGGGCGGGTGAGCAGTTCTTC	CASSLAWAGEQFF
NA	TRBV6-1	TRBJ1-1	NA	TGTGCCAGCAGCCAGTTGTTCCCAGAGGACACTGAAGCTTTCTTT	CASSQLFPEDTEAFF
TRBD2	TRBV18	TRBJ2-2	NA	TGTGCCAGCTCACCATCCGGGGGGACTATTGGCCCCGGGGAGCTGTTTTTT	CASSPSGGTIGPGELFF
NA	TRBV28	TRBJ1-2	NA	TGTGCCAGCAGTATTCCTAAAGGGGCTCGGTATGGCTACACCTTC	CASSIPKGARYGYTF
NA	TRBV14	TRBJ2-7	NA	TGTGCCAGCAGCCAAATCGCGGGCAGCATTTACGAGCAGTACTTC	CASSQIAGSIYEQYF
NA	TRBV18	TRBJ2-7	NA	TGTGCCAGCTCACCCACGGACAACTACGAGCAGTACTTC	CASSPTDNYEQYF
TRBD1	TRBV5-1	TRBJ1-2	NA	TGCGCCAGCAGCCCCGGACAGGATGGTCATGGCTACACCTTC	CASSPGQDGHGYTF
TRBD2	TRBV27	TRBJ2-5	NA	TGTGCCAGCAGTTTCATAGGGAGGGGAGAGACCCAGTACTTC	CASSFIGRGETQYF
TRBD1	TRBV9	TRBJ2-1	once	TGTGCCAGCAGCCCCCGGGACAGGGGGAGCTACAATGAGCAGTTCTTC	CASSPRDRGSYNEQFF
NA	TRBV4-3	TRBJ2-2	NA	TGCGCCAGCAGCCCGGGACCCGTGGCCGGGGAGCTGTTTTTT	CASSPGPVAGELFF
TRBD1	TRBV27	TRBJ2-1	once	TGTGCCAGCAGTACCCCGGGACAGGGATACAATGAGCAGTTCTTC	CASSTPGQGYNEQFF
NA	TRBV27	TRBJ2-7	NA	TGTGCCAGCAGTTTATTGTACGTAGGGCCCGACGAGCAGTACTTC	CASSLLYVGPDEQYF
NA	TRBV11-1	TRBJ2-4	NA	TGTGCCAGCAGCTCCGAAGACTGGAGACTGGCCAAAAACATTCAGTACTTC	CASSSEDWRLAKNIQYF
NA	TRBV19	TRBJ2-2	NA	TGTGCCAGTAGTATCCTGGGGGCTGAAGGGAGGGAGCTGTTTTTT	CASSILGAEGRELFF
NA	TRBV4-1	TRBJ2-7	once	TGCGCCAGCAGCCAAGTCGACTTCTCCTACGAGCAGTACTTC	CASSQVDFSYEQYF
NA	TRBV11-2	TRBJ2-5	NA	TGTGCCAGCAGCTTTAAACTCCAACGGCAAGAGACCCAGTACTTC	CASSFKLQRQETQYF
TRBD2	TRBV28	TRBJ2-1	NA	TGTGCCAGCAGTCCGACTAGCGGGAGCTTTGATGAGCAGTTCTTC	CASSPTSGSFDEQFF
TRBD1	TRBV9	TRBJ2-2	NA	TGTGCCAGCAGCGTAAGACAGGGAACCGGGGAGCTGTTTTTT	CASSVRQGTGELFF
NA	TRBV6-6	TRBJ1-2	NA	TGTGCCAGCACCGCGGGGACCGCCGCGGGCTACACCTTC	CASTAGTAAGYTF
NA	TRBV11-2	TRBJ2-1	NA	TGTGCCAGCAGCTTAGATGGTGGTTGGACTTCCAATGAGCAGTTCTTC	CASSLDGGWTSNEQFF
TRBD2	TRBV27	TRBJ2-7	once	TGTGCCAGCAGTTTATGGACTAGCGGTTACGAGCAGTACTTC	CASSLWTSGYEQYF
TRBD2	TRBV29-1	TRBJ2-1	NA	TGCAGCGTTAAAACGGGAGGGCCCTACAATGAGCAGTTCTTC	CSVKTGGPYNEQFF
TRBD1	TRBV27	TRBJ2-1	NA	TGTGCCAGCAGTTTAAGCCAGGGGGCCTACAATGAGCAGTTCTTC	CASSLSQGAYNEQFF
NA	TRBV4-1	TRBJ1-1	NA	TGCGCCAGCAGCCAAGTCCGAGGGGTGAGACTCATGAACACTGAAGCTTTCTTT	CASSQVRGVRLMNTEAFF
TRBD1	TRBV5-6	TRBJ1-2	few	TGTGCCAGCAGCTTCTCTCCGGGACAGGCACCCTATGGCTACACCTTC	CASSFSPGQAPYGYTF
TRBD2	TRBV28	TRBJ2-7	NA	TGTGCCAGCTCCTCTGGGACTAGCGGGAGGGAAGCCTACGAGCAGTACTTC	CASSSGTSGREAYEQYF
TRBD2	TRBV27	TRBJ2-7	NA	TGTGCCAGCAGTGCCCCTAGCGGGAGCGACGAGCAGTACTTC	CASSAPSGSDEQYF
TRBD1	TRBV7-9	TRBJ1-3	NA	TGTGCCAGCAGCTCACGGCAGACAGGGGCTGGAAACACCATATATTTT	CASSSRQTGAGNTIYF
NA	TRBV7-9	TRBJ2-3	NA	TGTGCCAGCAGGGGGACATGGGGGGAAGATACGCAGTATTTT	CASRGTWGEDTQYF
NA	TRBV27	TRBJ2-1	once	TGTGCCAGCAGGGTTTATTCAAGCTCCTACAATGAGCAGTTCTTC	CASRVYSSSYNEQFF
NA	TRBV28	TRBJ2-3	once	TGTGCCAGCAGTTTGGCTGGGGCTTTGGATACGCAGTATTTT	CASSLAGALDTQYF
NA	TRBV29-1	TRBJ2-3	NA	TGCAGCGTTCAATCAGATACGCAGTATTTT	CSVQSDTQYF
NA	TRBV9	TRBJ2-7	once	TGTGCCAGCAGCGTGAGGGACAAGGAAGTTCCCTACGAGCAGTACTTC	CASSVRDKEVPYEQYF
TRBD2	TRBV27	TRBJ2-3	NA	TGTGCCAGCGGGACTTTGGGGGGGAGTAGCACAGATACGCAGTATTTT	CASGTLGGSSTDTQYF
TRBD1	TRBV28	TRBJ2-7	NA	TGTGCCATCGCCCCAGGGACAGGGGTACCCTACGAGCAGTACTTC	CAIAPGTGVPYEQYF
NA	TRBV7-6	TRBJ1-1	NA	TGTGCCAGCAGCTTAGGGGGACACCCCGAGAACACTGAAGCTTTCTTT	CASSLGGHPENTEAFF
NA	TRBV27	TRBJ1-4	few	TGTGCCAGCAGTTACAGGTCAACTAATGAAAAACTGTTTTTT	CASSYRSTNEKLFF
NA	TRBV15	TRBJ2-7	NA	TGTGCCACCAGGGACTTCCGCTCCTACGAGCAGTACTTC	CATRDFRSYEQYF
NA	TRBV27	TRBJ2-1	NA	TGTGCCAGTGCAGGTTACAATGAGCAGTTCTTC	CASAGYNEQFF
NA	TRBV27	TRBJ2-2	NA	TGTGCCAGCAGTATCTCGGACGCGAACACCGGGGAGCTGTTTTTT	CASSISDANTGELFF